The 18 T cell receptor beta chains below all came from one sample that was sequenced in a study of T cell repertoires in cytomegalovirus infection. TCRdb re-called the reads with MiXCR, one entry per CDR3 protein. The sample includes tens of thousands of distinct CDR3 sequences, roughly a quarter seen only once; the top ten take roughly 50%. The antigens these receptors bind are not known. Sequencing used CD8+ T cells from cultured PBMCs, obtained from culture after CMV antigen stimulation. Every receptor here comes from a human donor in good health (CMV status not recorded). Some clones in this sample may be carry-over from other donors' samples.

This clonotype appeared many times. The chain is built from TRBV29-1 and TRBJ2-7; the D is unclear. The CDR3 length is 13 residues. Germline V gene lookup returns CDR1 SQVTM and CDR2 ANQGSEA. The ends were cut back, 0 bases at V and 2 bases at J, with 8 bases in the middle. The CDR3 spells CSVEDRRTYEQYF. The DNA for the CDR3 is TGCAGCGTTGAAGATCGTCGGACCTACGAGCAGTACTTC.

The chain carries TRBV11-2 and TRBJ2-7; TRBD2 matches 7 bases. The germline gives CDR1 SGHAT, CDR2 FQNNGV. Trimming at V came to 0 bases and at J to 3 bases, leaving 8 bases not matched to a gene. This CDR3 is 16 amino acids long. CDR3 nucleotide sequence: TGTGCCAGCAGCTTAGAATCTAGCGGAGTTCTCTACGAGCAGTACTTC. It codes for CASSLESSGVLYEQYF.

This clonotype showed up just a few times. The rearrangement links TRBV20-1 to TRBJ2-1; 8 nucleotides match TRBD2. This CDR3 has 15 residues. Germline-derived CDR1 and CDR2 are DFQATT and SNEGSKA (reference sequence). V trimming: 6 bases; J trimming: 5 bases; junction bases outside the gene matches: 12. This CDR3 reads CSAPTPRGANNEQFF. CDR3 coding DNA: TGCAGTGCCCCGACTCCGCGGGGGGCGAACAATGAGCAGTTCTTC.

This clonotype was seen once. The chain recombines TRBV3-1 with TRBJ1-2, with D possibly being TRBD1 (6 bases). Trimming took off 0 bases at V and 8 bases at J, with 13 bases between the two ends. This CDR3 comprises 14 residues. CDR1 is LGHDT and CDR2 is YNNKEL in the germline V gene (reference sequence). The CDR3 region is CASSQEGRGVGYTF. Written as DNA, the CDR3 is TGTGCCAGCAGCCAAGAGGGTAGGGGGGTAGGCTACACCTTC.

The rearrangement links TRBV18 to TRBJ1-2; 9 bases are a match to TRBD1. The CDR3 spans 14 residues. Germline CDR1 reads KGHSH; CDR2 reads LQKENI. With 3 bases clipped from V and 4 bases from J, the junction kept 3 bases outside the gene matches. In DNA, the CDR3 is TGTGCCAGCTCACCGGACAGGGGAGTCTATGGCTACACCTTC. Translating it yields CASSPDRGVYGYTF.

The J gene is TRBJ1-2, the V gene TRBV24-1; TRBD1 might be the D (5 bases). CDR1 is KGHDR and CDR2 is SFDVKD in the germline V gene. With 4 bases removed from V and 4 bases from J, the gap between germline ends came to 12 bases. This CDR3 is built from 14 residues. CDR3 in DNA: TGTGCCACCAGTGACCTTGACAGCCGCTATGGCTACACCTTC. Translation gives CATSDLDSRYGYTF.

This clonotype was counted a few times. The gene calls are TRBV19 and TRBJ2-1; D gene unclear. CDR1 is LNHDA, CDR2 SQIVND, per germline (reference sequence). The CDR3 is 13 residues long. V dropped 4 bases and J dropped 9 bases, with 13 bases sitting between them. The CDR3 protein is CASSTSTWLEQFF. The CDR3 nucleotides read TGTGCCAGTAGTACCTCTACCTGGCTTGAGCAGTTCTTC.

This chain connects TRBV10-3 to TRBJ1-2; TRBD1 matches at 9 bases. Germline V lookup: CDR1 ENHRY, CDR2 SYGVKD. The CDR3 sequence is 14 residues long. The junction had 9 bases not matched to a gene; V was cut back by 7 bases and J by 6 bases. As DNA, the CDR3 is TGTGCCATCAATTCCGGACAGGGGAGCCATGGCTACACCTTC. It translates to CAINSGQGSHGYTF.

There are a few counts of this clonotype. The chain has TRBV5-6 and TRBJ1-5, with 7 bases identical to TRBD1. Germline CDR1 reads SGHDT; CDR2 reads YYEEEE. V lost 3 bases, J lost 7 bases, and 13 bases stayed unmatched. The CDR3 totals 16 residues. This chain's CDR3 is CASSSHTSGQRQPQHF. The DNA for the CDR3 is TGTGCCAGCAGCTCTCATACTTCGGGACAGAGACAGCCCCAGCATTTT.

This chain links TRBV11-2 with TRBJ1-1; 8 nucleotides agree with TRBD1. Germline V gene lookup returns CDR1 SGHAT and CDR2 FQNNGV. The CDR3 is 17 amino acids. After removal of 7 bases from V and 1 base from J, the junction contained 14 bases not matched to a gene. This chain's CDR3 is CASTYDRGPGGNTEAFF. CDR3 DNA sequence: TGTGCCAGCACCTATGACAGGGGACCCGGAGGGAACACTGAAGCTTTCTTT.

This chain's CDR3 is CASRVDANTGELFF. The CDR3 bases are TGTGCCAGCAGGGTTGACGCGAACACCGGGGAGCTGTTTTTT. V gene TRBV7-9 combines with J gene TRBJ2-2; unclear D gene. The ends were cut back, 6 bases at V and 0 bases at J, with 8 bases in the middle. The CDR3 runs 14 residues. Germline V gives CDR1 SEHNR, CDR2 FQNEAQ (reference sequence).

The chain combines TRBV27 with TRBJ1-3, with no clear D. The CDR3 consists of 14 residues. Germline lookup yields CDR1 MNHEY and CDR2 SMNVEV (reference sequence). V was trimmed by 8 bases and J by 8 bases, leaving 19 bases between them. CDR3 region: CASGPGYYLDTIYF. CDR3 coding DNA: TGTGCCAGCGGGCCCGGGTATTACTTGGACACCATATATTTT.

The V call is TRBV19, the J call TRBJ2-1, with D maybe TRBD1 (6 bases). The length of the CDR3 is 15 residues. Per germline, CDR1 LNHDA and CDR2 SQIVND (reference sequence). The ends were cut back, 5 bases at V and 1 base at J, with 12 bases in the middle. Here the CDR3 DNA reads TGTGCCAGTAGTTCCGATACAGGGTCCTACAATGAGCAGTTCTTC. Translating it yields CASSSDTGSYNEQFF.

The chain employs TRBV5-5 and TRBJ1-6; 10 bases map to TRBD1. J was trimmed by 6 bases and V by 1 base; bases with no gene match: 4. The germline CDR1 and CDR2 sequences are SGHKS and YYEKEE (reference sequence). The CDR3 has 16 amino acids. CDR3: CASSLTGQGSNSPLHF. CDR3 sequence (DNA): TGTGCCAGCAGCTTGACGGGACAGGGGAGTAATTCACCCCTCCACTTT.

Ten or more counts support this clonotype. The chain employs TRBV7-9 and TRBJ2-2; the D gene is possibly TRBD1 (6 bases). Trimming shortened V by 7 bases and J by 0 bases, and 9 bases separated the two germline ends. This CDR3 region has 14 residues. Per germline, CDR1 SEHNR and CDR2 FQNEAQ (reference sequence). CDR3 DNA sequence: TGTGCCAGCACCACAGGGTCGAACACCGGGGAGCTGTTTTTT. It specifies CASTTGSNTGELFF.

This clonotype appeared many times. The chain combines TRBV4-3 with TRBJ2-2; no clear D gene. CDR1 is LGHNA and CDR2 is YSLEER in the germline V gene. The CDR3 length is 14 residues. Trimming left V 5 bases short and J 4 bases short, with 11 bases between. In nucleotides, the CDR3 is TGCGCCAGCAGCAATGTACGGTTCACCGGGGAGCTGTTTTTT. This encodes CASSNVRFTGELFF.

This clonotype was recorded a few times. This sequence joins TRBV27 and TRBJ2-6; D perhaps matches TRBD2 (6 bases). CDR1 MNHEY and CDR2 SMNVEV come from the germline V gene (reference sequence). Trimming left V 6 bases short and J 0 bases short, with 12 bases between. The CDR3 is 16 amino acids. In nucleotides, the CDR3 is TGTGCCAGCAGCCAGGTTAGCGGCTCTGGGGCCAACGTCCTGACTTTC. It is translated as CASSQVSGSGANVLTF.

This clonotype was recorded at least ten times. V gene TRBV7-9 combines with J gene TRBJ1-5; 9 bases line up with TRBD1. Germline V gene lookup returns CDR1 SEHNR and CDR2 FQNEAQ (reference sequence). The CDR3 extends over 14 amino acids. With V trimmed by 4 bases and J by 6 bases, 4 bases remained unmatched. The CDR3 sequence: CASSWGQGTQPQHF. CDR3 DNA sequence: TGTGCCAGCAGCTGGGGACAGGGTACTCAGCCCCAGCATTTT.